Listed here is a single T cell receptor beta chain. The specificity of this receptor is unknown. There are no base qualities to consult, and no much larger clone falls within one base. The same CDR3 can be traced to other DNA sequences in this sample. This sample was included in a study of shared clonotypes between healthy human individuals (dated by TCRdb to the early 2020s). For context, the study as a whole: The cohort comprised two women and a few men aged 18 to 49 years. Between about 0.9 and 9 billion PBMCs per donor were obtained by leukapheresis. To estimate repertoire size and how much clonotype sharing occurs between individuals, the study deeply sequenced the blood TCR repertoires of several healthy adults. Different laboratories and diverse techniques were used to prepare libraries and sequence TCR repertoires, to increase sequencing depth and limit assay-specific biases. For each donor, three plates each were used for CD4 naive and CD4 memory, two plates were used for CD8 naive, and one plate was used for CD8 memory. The investigation overall reported the following: Higher generation probabilities were observed for clonotypes shared by all four sorted-subset donors than for non-shared clonotypes. Because the study included a small number of donors, the genetic and exposure-history diversity represented was limited. Sharing across a few donors was observed for around 5% of naive CD4, 3.5% of naive CD8, roughly 2.4% of memory CD4, and around 0.42% of memory CD8 clonotypes. Sampling was restricted to blood, and TCR repertoires in tissues likely differ from the TCR repertoires found in blood. Pairwise subsampling led to the expectation that sequencing depth would affect the degree of clonotype sharing among donors. Naive subsets generally had larger estimated clonotype richness than memory subsets. Rarefaction of sorted-subset datasets indicated incomplete sequencing despite the large sequencing depth.

V ends up 3 bases short and J 7 bases short, with an unmatched junction base count of 4. According to the germline V gene, CDR1 reads KGHSH and CDR2 reads LQKENI. The CDR3 numbers 14 residues from cysteine through phenylalanine. The only DNA kept is the CDR3, 42 bases in frame from the first base. The donors were healthy, HIV-negative adults who had no recently reported acute infections or vaccinations. All donors were Caucasian adults living in Nashville, Tennessee, USA. CD4+ T cells were enriched by magnetic negative selection, after which naive cells were positively selected on CD45RA and the negative fraction was taken as the memory subset. Blood was collected by leukapheresis, and PBMCs were isolated by Ficoll-Histopaque density gradient centrifugation and then cryopreserved in liquid nitrogen vapor phase. Analytical flow cytometry was used to check the purity and quantity of every magnetically sorted T cell population. Each sorted fraction had its genomic DNA isolated and then quantified by UV absorbance on a Nanodrop 2000c.

TCR CDR3 regions were amplified from genomic DNA by multiplex PCR using the deep immunoSEQ assay. Extracted genomic DNA from each cell subset was spread evenly across all wells of several immunoSEQ 96-well plates, with each plate serving as a replicate. For sorted subsets, each replicate PCR was loaded with around 220 ng genomic DNA, equivalent to roughly 30,000 T cell genomes. Purified libraries were quantified with a Qubit 3.0 fluorometer, sized on a Bioanalyzer 2100, and re-quantified with the KAPA Library Quantification kit. Every immunoSEQ 96-well plate was sequenced on a separate single-read 150-cycle Illumina NextSeq 550 flow cell. From the authors' description of their analysis: Because only junctional sequences without quality scores were contained in the immunoSEQ output, filtering matching that applied to full-length reads could not be performed. Sequences were annotated with PyIR, a Python wrapper for IgBLAST v1.9, using IMGT germline references to assign V/J genes and CDR3. Reads were filtered out if the reads had weak V/J assignments (E-value above 1e-6), no CDR3, stop codons, out-of-frame junctions, or ambiguous translated residues. V3J clonotypes were defined by identical inferred V gene, J gene, and CDR3 amino acid sequence. To compute the percentage overlap between repertoires, the number of shared unique clonotypes was divided by the size of the smaller repertoire. Richness of each repertoire was evaluated using RTK rarefaction, the Chao1 estimator, and Recon v2.1 estimates of unobserved clonotypes. Generation probabilities were computed with OLGA for all TCRbeta clonotypes obtained by the gDNA method from several donors. In TCRdb, the immuneACCESS table is reduced to in-frame sequences with V and J assigned. These tables do not hold every clone; where another copy was compared, an unresolved V gene accounts for under half, and the others remain unexplained. V and J calls and clone size come straight from that table; D and trimming were deduced from the DNA. A total of about 2.4 million clones appear in this sample, approximately 90% of them only once. Around 0.14% of the sample belongs to the ten largest clones.

Source material: naive CD4+ T cells sorted from blood. Reading the label with the study, this specimen's cell subset or site is: CD45RA+ positively selected. The chain uses TRBV18 and TRBJ2-1, and TRBD2 aligns with 9 junction nucleotides. This clonotype originated in a young man in good health. The CDR3 protein: CASSPAGGPNEQFF. In nucleotide form, the sequence is TGTGCCAGCTCACCGGCGGGAGGGCCAAATGAGCAGTTCTTC.